This TCR beta chain appears in the sequencing data of a study of monozygotic twins with inflammatory bowel disease. TCRdb reprocessed the 5' RACE reads, with one entry per CDR3 protein and no DNA. This sample's table reports approximately 200,000 distinct CDR3 sequences. In germline, CDR1 is LGHDT, CDR2 YNNKEL (reference sequence). This CDR3 is 16 amino acids long. The clonotype originates from a human donor with ulcerative colitis or Crohn's disease, or a healthy co-twin of an affected twin (not recorded which). Sample: blood. The V gene is TRBV3-1, the J gene TRBJ2-7. The CDR3 protein is CASSQDSLTSSYEQYF.